This is a list of T cell receptor beta chains from one sample in a study of T cell repertoires in cytomegalovirus infection. Via MiXCR, TCRdb re-called the reads, giving one row per CDR3 protein. The table lists some 700,000 distinct CDR3 sequences, less than 40% of them singletons. Sequencing input: PBMCs. The receptors were gathered from a human donor in good health (CMV status not recorded). Some clones in this sample may be carry-over from other donors' samples. Each CDR3 is given with its conserved first and last residue. The order of the fields is clone size, D gene, V gene, J gene, CDR3 protein, CDR3 DNA. D genes are given only for firm matches. Clone sizes are given selectively: once, few, many, or a class where the clone is expanded.

-	-	TRBV11-2	TRBJ2-1	CASTGQFYNEQFF	TGTGCCAGCACCGGCCAGTTCTACAATGAGCAGTTCTTC
few	-	TRBV5-1	TRBJ1-3	CASSLEGVSGNTIYF	TGCGCCAGCAGCTTGGAAGGTGTCTCTGGAAACACCATATATTTT
few	-	TRBV4-1	TRBJ2-7	CASSQASTGQTYEQYF	TGCGCCAGCAGCCAAGCTTCGACAGGACAGACCTACGAGCAGTACTTC
-	-	TRBV24-1	TRBJ2-5	CATSAGGQSRSQETQYF	TGTGCCACCAGTGCGGGGGGCCAGTCAAGATCACAAGAGACCCAGTACTTC
few	-	TRBV28	TRBJ1-5	CASSFNPQPQHF	TGTGCCAGCAGTTTTAACCCCCAGCCCCAGCATTTT
-	-	TRBV12-3/TRBV12-4	TRBJ1-5	CASSSRHSNQPQHF	TGTGCCAGCAGTTCCCGACATAGCAATCAGCCCCAGCATTTT
-	TRBD2	TRBV5-4	TRBJ2-3	CASSLRSGGPTDTQYF	TGTGCCAGCAGCTTGAGGAGCGGGGGGCCTACAGATACGCAGTATTTT
few	-	TRBV13	TRBJ2-5	CASSSGPIGYQETQYF	TGCGCCAGCAGCTCGGGACCCATCGGGTATCAAGAGACCCAGTACTTC
-	-	TRBV28	TRBJ1-6	CASRSQLYNSPLHF	TGTGCCAGCAGGTCACAGTTATATAATTCACCCCTCCACTTT
-	-	TRBV20-1	TRBJ2-1	CSARGDNEQFF	TGCAGTGCTAGGGGGGACAATGAGCAGTTCTTC
-	-	TRBV2	TRBJ1-4	CATRVRGGDNEKLFF	TGTGCCACCCGCGTCAGGGGAGGGGATAATGAAAAACTGTTTTTT
few	TRBD2	TRBV4-2	TRBJ2-1	CASSQYGTSGRDYNEQFF	TGTGCCAGCAGCCAGTACGGGACTAGCGGGAGGGACTACAATGAGCAGTTCTTC
-	-	TRBV2	TRBJ1-1	CASSVPRGGDTEAFF	TGTGCCAGCAGTGTACCCAGGGGCGGGGACACTGAAGCTTTCTTT
few	TRBD1	TRBV12-3/TRBV12-4	TRBJ2-6	CASSVGQGGSGANVLTF	TGTGCCAGCAGCGTGGGACAGGGAGGCTCTGGGGCCAACGTCCTGACTTTC
-	-	TRBV7-6	TRBJ2-7	CASSPHPLAYEQYF	TGTGCTAGCAGCCCCCACCCCCTAGCCTACGAGCAGTACTTC
-	TRBD2	TRBV6-6	TRBJ2-2	CASSYSRAGLAGRTGELFF	TGTGCCAGCAGTTACTCGAGAGCCGGACTAGCGGGCCGCACCGGGGAGCTGTTTTTT
-	-	TRBV10-3	TRBJ2-5	CAISDGLQETQYF	TGTGCCATCAGTGATGGCCTTCAAGAGACCCAGTACTTC
-	-	TRBV5-1	TRBJ2-7	CASSLDGAREQYF	TGCGCCAGCAGCTTGGATGGGGCGCGTGAGCAGTACTTC
few	-	TRBV6-6	TRBJ2-1	CASSYFLGMVNEQFF	TGTGCCAGCAGTTACTTCCTGGGAATGGTTAATGAGCAGTTCTTC
many	-	TRBV7-2	TRBJ1-1	CASSLNRANTEAFF	TGTGCCAGCAGCTTAAATAGAGCGAACACTGAAGCTTTCTTT
-	-	TRBV5-6	TRBJ1-6	CASSLARQNNSPLHF	TGTGCCAGCAGCTTGGCTCGGCAGAATAATTCACCCCTCCACTTT
-	-	TRBV7-2	TRBJ2-7	CASSQGRYEQYF	TGTGCCAGCAGCCAAGGGCGGTACGAGCAGTACTTC
-	-	TRBV19	TRBJ1-4	CASSSLSKGGEKLFF	TGTGCCAGTAGTAGCCTCTCGAAGGGCGGTGAAAAACTGTTTTTT
once	TRBD1	TRBV27	TRBJ1-2	CASRPTGGAGYDYTF	TGTGCCAGCAGACCGACAGGGGGCGCGGGCTATGACTACACCTTC
few	TRBD1	TRBV7-9	TRBJ2-5	CASSLATGKQETQYF	TGTGCCAGCAGCTTAGCGACAGGGAAACAAGAGACCCAGTACTTC
few	-	TRBV29-1	TRBJ1-5	CSAETGLNQPQHF	TGCAGCGCCGAAACAGGATTGAATCAGCCCCAGCATTTT
-	-	TRBV28	TRBJ1-3	CASSPRGLQGTGNTIYF	TGTGCCAGCAGCCCCCGGGGCCTTCAAGGAACTGGAAACACCATATATTTT
-	TRBD1	TRBV10-3	TRBJ1-1	CAIGTGDNTEAFF	TGTGCCATTGGGACAGGGGATAACACTGAAGCTTTCTTT
few	TRBD2	TRBV14	TRBJ2-1	CASSQGGLAGGWGSYNEQFF	TGTGCCAGCAGCCAAGGAGGACTAGCGGGAGGTTGGGGCTCCTACAATGAGCAGTTCTTC
-	TRBD1	TRBV10-2	TRBJ2-2	CASSGWTDRENTGELFF	TGCGCCAGCAGTGGGTGGACGGACAGGGAGAACACCGGGGAGCTGTTTTTT
-	-	TRBV6-9	TRBJ2-5	CASPISATQYF	TGTGCCAGCCCTATTTCGGCGACCCAGTACTTC
once	-	TRBV7-9	TRBJ2-7	CASSLAEALAQYF	TGTGCCAGCAGCTTAGCCGAAGCCCTAGCGCAGTACTTC
many	-	TRBV7-2	TRBJ1-5	CASSLLGDTNQPQHF	TGTGCCAGCAGCTTATTGGGGGACACCAATCAGCCCCAGCATTTT
few	-	TRBV4-1	TRBJ1-1	CASSHPGENTEAFF	TGCGCCAGCAGCCACCCCGGGGAGAACACTGAAGCTTTCTTT
few	-	TRBV12-3/TRBV12-4	TRBJ1-5	CASSDTGFGNQPQHF	TGTGCCAGCAGTGACACAGGCTTCGGCAATCAGCCCCAGCATTTT
-	-	TRBV19	TRBJ1-5	CASSISWGNQPQHF	TGTGCCAGTAGTATTAGTTGGGGAAATCAGCCCCAGCATTTT
-	TRBD2	TRBV10-3	TRBJ2-3	CASSTSGGSSLTDTQYF	TGTGCCAGCTCGACTAGCGGGGGATCCTCACTCACAGATACGCAGTATTTT
-	-	TRBV30	TRBJ1-5	CAWSVLGDTQPQHF	TGTGCCTGGAGTGTACTGGGGGATACTCAGCCCCAGCATTTT
many	-	TRBV6-1	TRBJ2-3	CASSEAGSGADTQYF	TGTGCCAGCAGTGAAGCCGGGAGCGGCGCAGATACGCAGTATTTT
-	-	TRBV5-1	TRBJ1-4	CASSPRTVNEKLFF	TGCGCCAGCTCGCCCCGGACGGTTAATGAAAAACTGTTTTTT
few	TRBD2	TRBV6-1	TRBJ2-3	CASSRTSGGRTSADTQYF	TGTGCCAGCTCTAGGACTAGCGGGGGCCGAACGTCGGCAGATACGCAGTATTTT
-	TRBD2	TRBV7-3	TRBJ2-7	CASSHLSAGATDEQYF	TGTGCCAGCAGCCACCTGTCAGCGGGGGCCACCGACGAGCAGTACTTC
few	-	TRBV14	TRBJ1-2	CASSQARTSYTF	TGTGCCAGCAGCCAAGCCCGGACAAGCTACACCTTC
-	TRBD2	TRBV7-8	TRBJ2-5	CASSPRTSGRFQETQYF	TGTGCCAGCAGCCCCCGGACTAGCGGGAGGTTTCAAGAGACCCAGTACTTC
few	-	TRBV7-3	TRBJ2-7	CASSLMGRDEQYF	TGTGCCAGCAGCTTAATGGGCAGGGACGAGCAGTACTTC
once	-	TRBV7-4	TRBJ2-1	CASSLRTVDNEQFF	TGTGCCAGCAGCTTAAGGACAGTAGACAATGAGCAGTTCTTC
-	-	TRBV28	TRBJ1-1	CASSFESGMNTESFF	TGTGCCAGCAGTTTTGAGTCCGGGATGAACACTGAATCTTTCTTT
-	-	TRBV28	TRBJ2-5	CASSLFLGGTGEQETQYF	TGTGCCAGCAGTTTATTTCTCGGGGGGACAGGCGAACAAGAGACCCAGTACTTC
-	TRBD1	TRBV24-1	TRBJ2-6	CATSDSRYTMRTGPGSGANVLTF	TGTGCCACCAGTGATTCGCGTTACACAATGCGGACAGGGCCAGGGTCTGGGGCCAACGTCCTGACTTTC
-	TRBD2	TRBV28	TRBJ2-7	CARGRGGPYEQYF	TGTGCCAGAGGGCGGGGGGGCCCCTACGAGCAGTACTTC
-	-	TRBV6-6	TRBJ2-7	CASSSGLASTWEQYF	TGTGCCAGCAGTTCGGGACTTGCCTCAACTTGGGAGCAGTACTTC
-	TRBD1	TRBV20-1	TRBJ2-2	CSARQGAGEWGELFF	TGCAGTGCTAGACAGGGGGCAGGAGAATGGGGGGAGCTGTTTTTT